These T cell receptor beta chains were read from a single sample in a study of type 1 regulatory T cells. TCRdb itself ran the reads through MiXCR, one entry per CDR3 protein. The sample comprises 75,000 to 100,000 distinct CDR3 sequences, roughly 28% of which are singletons, and around 2.3% rests with the top ten. The specimen sequenced was CD4+ T cells, either the whole sample or a sorted fraction (not recorded which). The receptor source for this set is a human donor in good health. Each CDR3 is given with its conserved first and last residue.

j_call | v_call | cdr3_aa
TRBJ2-3 | TRBV2 | CASRSGTGVDTQYF
TRBJ1-5 | TRBV20-1 | CSARMGQGIQPQHF
TRBJ2-1 | TRBV20-1 | CSARDGSQDGNEQFF
TRBJ2-7 | TRBV5-1 | CASSLVAYTYEQYF
TRBJ2-2 | TRBV10-2 | CASSKGIRTREKTWELFF
TRBJ2-7 | TRBV20-1 | CSADSGRPHGEQYF
TRBJ2-7 | TRBV6-5 | CASSSRHRLVYEQYF
TRBJ2-1 | TRBV5-4 | CASSSGQGSNEQFF
TRBJ2-2 | TRBV7-6 | CASSLIATGELFF
TRBJ2-7 | TRBV28 | CASSFTTFEQYF
TRBJ2-4 | TRBV7-2 | CASSFGAGLAKNIQYF
TRBJ2-5 | TRBV27 | CASSFQGRETQYF
TRBJ2-1 | TRBV11-1 | CASNGGLAGGVGYNEQFF
TRBJ2-6 | TRBV18 | CASSLGTGLSGANVLTF
TRBJ2-2 | TRBV9 | CASSVGSQRERNTGELFF
TRBJ2-7 | TRBV12-3/TRBV12-4 | CASSPGLAGTYEQYF
TRBJ1-2 | TRBV7-4 | CASSLEDGYTF
TRBJ2-5 | TRBV6-1 | CASGTGQTQYF
TRBJ2-2 | TRBV4-2 | CASSQDRSTGELFF
TRBJ2-6 | TRBV27 | CASSFELGNVLTF
TRBJ2-7 | TRBV5-5 | CASSSLDRSLYEQYF
TRBJ2-4 | TRBV11-2 | CASSLEALGTNIQYF
TRBJ1-2 | TRBV30 | CAWSLDLNYGYTF
TRBJ2-7 | TRBV4-3 | CASSQERLAGFYEQYF
TRBJ2-5 | TRBV20-1 | CSARDYRGPTPETQYF
TRBJ2-1 | TRBV11-2 | CASSSPVDSSSYNEQFF
TRBJ2-1 | TRBV27 | CASSHPGGSEQFF
TRBJ1-5 | TRBV4-1 | CASSQGDRGPNQSQHF
TRBJ2-5 | TRBV7-2 | CASSLLFQETQYF
TRBJ1-1 | TRBV13 | CASSLPGVGGSTEAFF
TRBJ2-3 | TRBV15 | CATSKGGWDTQYF
TRBJ1-4 | TRBV28 | CASSFFQGTEKLFF
TRBJ2-5 | TRBV7-8 | CASSLASTSGIGTQYF